This T cell receptor (beta chain) was found in a study of CD8+CD57+ T cells in acquired aplastic anemia. Study-level results: It was found that roughly 31 CD8+ CDR3 sequences were shared between patients and controls.

This clonotype was seen only a few times. Its antigen is currently unknown. V lost 2 bases, J lost 0 bases, and 9 bases lay in between. Germline V CDR1 and CDR2: SGHRS, YFSETQ. This CDR3 region has 14 residues. The template used for profiling TCR beta VDJ and CDR3 was genomic DNA. TCRdb redid the calling of the reads with MiXCR, one entry per CDR3 protein. The sample lists about 220,000 distinct CDR3 sequences; around 32% were seen once. Specimen: sorted CD4+, CD8+, or CD8+CD57+ T cells (not recorded which) from PBMCs. The V gene is TRBV5-1, the J gene TRBJ2-7; D is unresolved. This receptor was taken from a human donor in good health, serving as a control. The CDR3 reads CASSFSGISYEQYF. The DNA for the CDR3 is TGCGCCAGCAGCTTTTCAGGTATCTCCTACGAGCAGTACTTC.